A single T cell receptor beta chain is shown here with its context. Its antigen is as yet unknown. Hyperthyroidism, newly diagnosed and lasting under 2 months, affected patients aged 18 to 65. Not enrolled were patients with uncontrolled infection, other autoimmune disease, pregnancy or lactation. Germline V lookup: CDR1 SGHNT, CDR2 YENEEA. The length of the CDR3 is 17 residues. J lost 1 base, V lost 5 bases, and 13 bases had no gene match. The entry originates in a study of T cells in Graves' hyperthyroidism and ophthalmopathy. General study findings and limits: Ophthalmopathy was told apart from stable hyperthyroidism by a 13 V-J model.

TCR beta CDR3 region amplification was performed from RNA transcripts. First-round RT-PCR targeting the TCR CDR3 was performed with the HTBI primer set. MiXCR was run by TCRdb on the multiplex PCR reads, yielding one entry per CDR3 protein. The table has fewer than 750,000 distinct CDR3 sequences, approximately 44% seen once. This TCR derives from a woman aged 18-29 years with Graves' hyperthyroidism. Sequenced sample: peripheral blood or thyroid tissue (not recorded which). The genes are TRBV11-3 and TRBJ1-2, with 7 nucleotides matching TRBD1. As DNA, the CDR3 is TGTGCCAGCAGCCCTCGGGACAGAGGCCTCTATAACTATGGCTACACCTTC. Its translation: CASSPRDRGLYNYGYTF.